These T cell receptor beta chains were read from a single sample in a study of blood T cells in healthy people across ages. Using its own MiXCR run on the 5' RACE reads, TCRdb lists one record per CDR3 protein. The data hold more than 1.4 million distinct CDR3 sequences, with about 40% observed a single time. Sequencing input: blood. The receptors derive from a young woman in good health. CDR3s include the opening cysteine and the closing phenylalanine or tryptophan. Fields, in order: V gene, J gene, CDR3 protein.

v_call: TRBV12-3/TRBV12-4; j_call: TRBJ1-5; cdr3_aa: CASSSRRTVNQPQHF
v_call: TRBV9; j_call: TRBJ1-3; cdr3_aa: CASSVDGNSGNTIYF
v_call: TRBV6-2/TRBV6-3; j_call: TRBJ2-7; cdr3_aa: CASSQLAGLRYELYF
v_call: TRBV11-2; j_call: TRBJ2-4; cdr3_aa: CASSLGLVAKNIQYF
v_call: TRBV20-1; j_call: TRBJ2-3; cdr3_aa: CSAISGGADTQYF
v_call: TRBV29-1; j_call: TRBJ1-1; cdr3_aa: CSVMNTEAFF
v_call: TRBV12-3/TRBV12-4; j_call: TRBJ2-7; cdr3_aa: CASSTGTGMDEQYF
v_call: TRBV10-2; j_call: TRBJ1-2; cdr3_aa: CASSEGVGGFGGYTF
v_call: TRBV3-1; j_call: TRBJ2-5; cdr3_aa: CASSPRDFLGETQYF
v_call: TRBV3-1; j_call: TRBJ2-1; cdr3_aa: CASSYNSEQFF
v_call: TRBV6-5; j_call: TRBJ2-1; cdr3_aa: CASSYGVRGPYNEQFF
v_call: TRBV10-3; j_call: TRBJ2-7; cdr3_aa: CAIRASGGTSSYEQYF
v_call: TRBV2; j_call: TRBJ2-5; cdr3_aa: CASSQHREETQYF
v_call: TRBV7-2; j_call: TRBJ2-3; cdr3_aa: CASSPTLAGHLNTDTQYF
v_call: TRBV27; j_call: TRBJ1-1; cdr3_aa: CASSFKTAPEAFF
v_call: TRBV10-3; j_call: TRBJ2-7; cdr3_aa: CAIKNDRGGETRYF
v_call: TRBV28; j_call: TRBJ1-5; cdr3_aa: CASTPGGTFNQPQHF
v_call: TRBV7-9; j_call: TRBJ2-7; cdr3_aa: CASSFDRTSQSYEQYF
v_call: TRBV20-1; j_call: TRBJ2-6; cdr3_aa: CSAAQTGSSGANVLTF
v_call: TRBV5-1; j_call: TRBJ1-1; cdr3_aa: CASSPLGGWAFF
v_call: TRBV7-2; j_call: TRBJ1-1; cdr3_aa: CASSSRPSVDTEAFF
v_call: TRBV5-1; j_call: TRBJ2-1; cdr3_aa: CASSSQYNEQFF
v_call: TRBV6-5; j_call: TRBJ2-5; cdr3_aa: CASSYETGGLPQYF
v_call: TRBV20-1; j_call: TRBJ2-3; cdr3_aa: CSATRAADSSTDTQYF
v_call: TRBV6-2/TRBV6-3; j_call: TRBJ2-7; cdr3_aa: CASNPRPGPHLYEQYF
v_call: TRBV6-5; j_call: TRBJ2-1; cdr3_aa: CASSFFFLRDRGSNEQFF
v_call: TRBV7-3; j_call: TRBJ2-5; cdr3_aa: CASSSGRGGGEQYF
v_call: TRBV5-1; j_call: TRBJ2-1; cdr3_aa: CASSLKILAGGTNEQFF
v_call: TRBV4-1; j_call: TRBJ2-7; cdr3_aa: CASSPSSGGTYEQYF
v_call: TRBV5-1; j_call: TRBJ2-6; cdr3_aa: CASSLEANVLTF
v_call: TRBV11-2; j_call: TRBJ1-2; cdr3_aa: CASSSDGQGLGYTF
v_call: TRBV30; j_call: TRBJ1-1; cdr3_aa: CAWSVRYTEAFF
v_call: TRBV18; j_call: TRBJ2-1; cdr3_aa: CASTRSVGDEQFF
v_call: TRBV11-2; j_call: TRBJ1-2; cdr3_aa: CASRPGTGAANYGYTF
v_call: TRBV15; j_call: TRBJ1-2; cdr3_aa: CATSSTGEGNYGYTF
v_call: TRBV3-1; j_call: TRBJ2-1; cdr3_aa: CASSHPLAELYNEQFF
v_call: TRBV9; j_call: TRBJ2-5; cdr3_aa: CASRDGTSGGSETQYF
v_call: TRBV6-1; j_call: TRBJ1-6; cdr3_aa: CASSEEVGNSPLHF
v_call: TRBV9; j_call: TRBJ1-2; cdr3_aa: CASSVNVGGYTF
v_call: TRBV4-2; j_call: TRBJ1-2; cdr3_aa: CASSQVQEVDYGYTF
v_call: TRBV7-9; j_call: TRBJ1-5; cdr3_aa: CASSSDINRSPNQPQHF
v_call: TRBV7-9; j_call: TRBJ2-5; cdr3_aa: CASSPWDRQETQYF
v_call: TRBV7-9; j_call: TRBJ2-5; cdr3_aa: CASSFQRTSGAQETQYF
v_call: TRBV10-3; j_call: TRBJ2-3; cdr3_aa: CAISEAGAPDTQYF
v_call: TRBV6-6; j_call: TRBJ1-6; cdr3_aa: CASTGTGGSPLHF
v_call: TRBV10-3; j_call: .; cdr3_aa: CAVSDMSATGSNNEQYF
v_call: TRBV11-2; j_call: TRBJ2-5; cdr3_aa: CASSTRDWDVRETQYF
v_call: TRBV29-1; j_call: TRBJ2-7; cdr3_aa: CSASRQGGEQYF
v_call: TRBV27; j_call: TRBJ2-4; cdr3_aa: CASSPDLNIQYF
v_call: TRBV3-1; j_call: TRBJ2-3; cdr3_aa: CASTAGLAPDTQYF
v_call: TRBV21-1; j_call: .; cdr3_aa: CASSKGDRSIYEQYF
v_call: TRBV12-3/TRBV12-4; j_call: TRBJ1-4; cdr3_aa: CASSPRDSLNEELFF